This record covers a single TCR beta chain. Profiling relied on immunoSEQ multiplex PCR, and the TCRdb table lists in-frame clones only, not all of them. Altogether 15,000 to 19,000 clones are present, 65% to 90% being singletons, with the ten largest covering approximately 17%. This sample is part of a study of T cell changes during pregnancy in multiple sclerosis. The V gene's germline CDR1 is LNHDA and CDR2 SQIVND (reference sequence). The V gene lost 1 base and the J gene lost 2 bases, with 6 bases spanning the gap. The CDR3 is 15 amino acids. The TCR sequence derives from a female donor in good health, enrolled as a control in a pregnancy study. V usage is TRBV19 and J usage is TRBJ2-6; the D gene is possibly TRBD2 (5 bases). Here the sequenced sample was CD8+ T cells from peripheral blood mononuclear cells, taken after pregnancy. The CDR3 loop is CASSIGETGANVLTF. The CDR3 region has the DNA TGTGCCAGTAGTATAGGGGAGACTGGGGCCAACGTCCTGACTTTC.